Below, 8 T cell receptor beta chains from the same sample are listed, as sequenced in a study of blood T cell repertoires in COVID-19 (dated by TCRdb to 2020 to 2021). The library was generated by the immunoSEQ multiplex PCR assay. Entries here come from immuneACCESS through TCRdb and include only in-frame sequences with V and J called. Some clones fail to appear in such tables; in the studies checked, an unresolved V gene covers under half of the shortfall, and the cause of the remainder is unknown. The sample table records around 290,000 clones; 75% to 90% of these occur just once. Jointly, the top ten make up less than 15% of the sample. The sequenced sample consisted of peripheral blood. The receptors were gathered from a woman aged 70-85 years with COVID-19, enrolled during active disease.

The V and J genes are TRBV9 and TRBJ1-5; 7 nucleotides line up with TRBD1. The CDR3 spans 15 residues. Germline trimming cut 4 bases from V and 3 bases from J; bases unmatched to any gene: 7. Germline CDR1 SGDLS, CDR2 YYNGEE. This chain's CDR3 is CASSPETGFNQPQHF. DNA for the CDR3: TGTGCCAGCAGCCCCGAGACAGGGTTCAATCAGCCCCAGCATTTT. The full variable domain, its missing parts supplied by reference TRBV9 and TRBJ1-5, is DSGVTQTPKHLITATGQRVTLRCSPRSGDLSVYWYQQSLDQGLQFLIQYYNGEERAKGNILERFSAQQFPDLHSELNLSSLELGDSALYFCASSPETGFNQPQHFGDGTRLSIL.

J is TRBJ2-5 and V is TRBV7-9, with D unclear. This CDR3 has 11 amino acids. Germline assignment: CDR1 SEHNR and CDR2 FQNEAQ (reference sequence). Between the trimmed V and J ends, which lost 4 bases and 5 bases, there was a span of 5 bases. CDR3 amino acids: CASSSYETQYF. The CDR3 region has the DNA TGTGCCAGCAGCTCTTATGAGACCCAGTACTTC.

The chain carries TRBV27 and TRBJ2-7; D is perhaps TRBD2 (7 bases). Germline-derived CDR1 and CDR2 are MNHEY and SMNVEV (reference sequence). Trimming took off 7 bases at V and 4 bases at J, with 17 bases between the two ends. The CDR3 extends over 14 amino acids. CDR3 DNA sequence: TGTGCCAGCACACCTGGGGGGGCCCAATACGAGCAGTACTTC. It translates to CASTPGGAQYEQYF.

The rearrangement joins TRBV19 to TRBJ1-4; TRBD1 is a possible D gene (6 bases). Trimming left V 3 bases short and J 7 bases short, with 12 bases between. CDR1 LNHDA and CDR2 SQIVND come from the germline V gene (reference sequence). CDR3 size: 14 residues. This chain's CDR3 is CASSISGTSEKLFF. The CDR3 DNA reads TGTGCCAGTAGTATCTCCGGGACATCTGAAAAACTGTTTTTT.

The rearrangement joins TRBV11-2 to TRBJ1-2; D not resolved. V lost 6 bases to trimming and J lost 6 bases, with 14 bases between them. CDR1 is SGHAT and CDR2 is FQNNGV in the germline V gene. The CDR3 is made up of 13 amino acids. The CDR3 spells CASRLAGGDGYTF. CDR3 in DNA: TGTGCCAGCAGGCTGGCGGGAGGAGATGGCTACACCTTC.

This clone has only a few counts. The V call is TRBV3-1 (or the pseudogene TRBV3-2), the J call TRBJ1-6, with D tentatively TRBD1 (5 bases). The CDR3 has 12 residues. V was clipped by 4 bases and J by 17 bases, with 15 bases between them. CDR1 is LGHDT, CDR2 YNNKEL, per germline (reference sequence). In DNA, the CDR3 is TGTGCCAGCAGCCGTATGGGAAGGGGTATCCACTTT. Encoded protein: CASSRMGRGIHF.

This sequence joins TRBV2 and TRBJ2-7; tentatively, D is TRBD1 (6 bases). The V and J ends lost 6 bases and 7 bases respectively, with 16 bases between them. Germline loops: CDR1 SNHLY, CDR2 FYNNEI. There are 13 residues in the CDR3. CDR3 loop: CASRGHSGGEQYF. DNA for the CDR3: TGTGCCAGCAGGGGACACTCGGGTGGGGAGCAGTACTTC.

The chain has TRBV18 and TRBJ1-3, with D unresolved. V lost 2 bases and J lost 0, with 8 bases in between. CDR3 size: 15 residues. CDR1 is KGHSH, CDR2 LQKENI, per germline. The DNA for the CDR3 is TGTGCCAGCTCACCAAACCGCAGCTCTGGAAACACCATATATTTT. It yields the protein CASSPNRSSGNTIYF.